The 7 T cell receptor beta chains given below trace back to one sample, sequenced in a study of CD8 T cells in ankylosing spondylitis (TCRdb year 2017). The protocol used for the library was 5' RACE. These reads were obtained on an Illumina HiSeq 2500. TCRdb's own reprocessing of the public reads used fastp at Q25 and MiXCR and kept productive beta chains. Each CDR3 protein appears once, grouped with its most common genes and DNA. The sample records about 360,000 distinct CDR3 sequences, 20% to 25% of which are singletons. The top ten hold about an eighth of the sample. The sample comprised blood, either unsorted or a sorted T cell fraction (not recorded which). Source of these receptors: a male donor with ankylosing spondylitis or in good health (not recorded which).

The V gene is TRBV28, the J gene TRBJ2-1; the match to TRBD1 covers 9 bases. The CDR3 is 20 residues long. Germline lookup yields CDR1 MDHEN and CDR2 SYDVKM. J was trimmed by 5 bases and V by 5 bases; bases with no gene match: 22. CDR3 protein: CASSPPGGTGPLKEDNEQFF. CDR3 nucleotide sequence: TGTGCCAGCAGTCCCCCCGGGGGGACAGGGCCATTGAAGGAAGACAATGAGCAGTTCTTC.

V gene TRBV12-3 or TRBV12-4 combines with J gene TRBJ2-7; D possibly corresponds to TRBD2 (5 bases). Trimming shortened V by 5 bases and J by 2 bases, and 13 bases separated the two germline ends. This CDR3 is 14 amino acids long. Here the CDR3 DNA reads TGTGCCAGCAGTCCTCTCGCGGGTACCTACGAGCAGTACTTC. Translated, it gives CASSPLAGTYEQYF.

This clonotype showed up just a few times. The chain recombines TRBV28 with TRBJ2-3; D remains ambiguous. This CDR3 has 11 amino acids. Trimming cost V 6 bases and J 10 bases, with 11 bases left between them. CDR1 and CDR2 (germline): MDHEN, SYDVKM. CDR3 protein: CASSRTLSQYF. The CDR3 nucleotides read TGTGCCAGCAGCCGTACTCTCTCGCAGTATTTT.

This clonotype was found a few times. J is TRBJ2-1 and V is TRBV6-2 or TRBV6-3; 7 nucleotides align to TRBD2. The V gene end was trimmed by 8 bases and the J gene end by 2 bases; junction bases not matched to a gene: 18. Germline V gene lookup returns CDR1 MNHEY and CDR2 SVGEGT. The CDR3 sequence is 18 residues long. CDR3 residues: CASRSLADRNSAYNEQFF. The CDR3 DNA reads as TGTGCCAGCCGGTCGCTAGCGGACCGAAACTCTGCCTACAATGAGCAGTTCTTC.

The gene calls are TRBV12-3 or TRBV12-4 and TRBJ1-5; 8 nucleotides match TRBD1. V dropped 6 bases and J dropped 0; count of bases not matched to a gene: 4. The CDR3 length is 15 residues. The CDR3 DNA sequence: TGTGCCAGCAGAGACAGGGGTGGTAGCAATCAGCCCCAGCATTTT. Protein: CASRDRGGSNQPQHF.

CDR3 in amino acids: CASSPEGSHYEQYF. The CDR3 DNA is TGCGCCAGCAGCCCGGAGGGGTCCCACTACGAGCAGTACTTC. The chain is built from TRBV4-1 and TRBJ2-7; maybe TRBD2 (6 bases). From germline, CDR1 is MGHRA and CDR2 YSYEKL. This CDR3 contains 14 residues. Deletions cut 4 bases from V and 3 bases from J, with 13 bases between.

This clonotype was found a few times. The chain has TRBV5-1 and TRBJ2-1; tentatively, D is TRBD1 or TRBD2 (5 bases each). Germline CDR1 and CDR2: SGHRS and YFSETQ. The CDR3 is 16 residues long. V was trimmed by 0 bases and J by 0 bases, leaving 10 bases between them. The DNA for the CDR3 is TGCGCCAGCAGCTTGGGATGGGGGAGCTCCTACAATGAGCAGTTCTTC. Protein: CASSLGWGSSYNEQFF.